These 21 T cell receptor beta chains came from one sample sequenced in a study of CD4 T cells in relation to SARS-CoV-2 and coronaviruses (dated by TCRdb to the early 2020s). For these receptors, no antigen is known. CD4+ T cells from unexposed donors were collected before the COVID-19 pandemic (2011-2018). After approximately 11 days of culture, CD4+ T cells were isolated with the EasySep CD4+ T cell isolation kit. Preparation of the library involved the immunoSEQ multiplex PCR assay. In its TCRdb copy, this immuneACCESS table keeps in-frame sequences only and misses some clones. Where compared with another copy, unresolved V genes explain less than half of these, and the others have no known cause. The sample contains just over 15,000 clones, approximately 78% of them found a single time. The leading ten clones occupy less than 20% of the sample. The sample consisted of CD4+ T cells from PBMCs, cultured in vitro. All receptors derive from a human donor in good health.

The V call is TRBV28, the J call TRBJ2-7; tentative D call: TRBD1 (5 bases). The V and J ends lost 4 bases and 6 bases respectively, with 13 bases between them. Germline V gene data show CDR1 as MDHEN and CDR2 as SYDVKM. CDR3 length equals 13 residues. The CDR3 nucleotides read TGTGCCAGCAGTTACGCAGGGTCGGGCGAGCAGTACTTC. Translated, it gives CASSYAGSGEQYF.

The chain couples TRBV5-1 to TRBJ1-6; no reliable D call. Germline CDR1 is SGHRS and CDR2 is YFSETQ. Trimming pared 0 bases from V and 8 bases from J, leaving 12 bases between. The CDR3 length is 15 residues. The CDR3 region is CASSLGTPRDSPLHF. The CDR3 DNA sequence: TGCGCCAGCAGCTTGGGTACCCCAAGGGATTCACCCCTCCACTTT.

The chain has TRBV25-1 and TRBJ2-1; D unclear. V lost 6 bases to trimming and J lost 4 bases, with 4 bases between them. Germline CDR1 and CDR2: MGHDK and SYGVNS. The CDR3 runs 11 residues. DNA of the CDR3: TGTGCCAGCAGCCGATACAATGAGCAGTTCTTC. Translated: CASSRYNEQFF.

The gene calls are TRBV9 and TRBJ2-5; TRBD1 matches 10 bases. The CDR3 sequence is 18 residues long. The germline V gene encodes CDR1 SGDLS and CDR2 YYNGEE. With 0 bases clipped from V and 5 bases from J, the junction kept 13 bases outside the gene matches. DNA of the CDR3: TGTGCCAGCAGCGTAGCGTTGTCTGGGACAGGGGATGGGGAGACCCAGTACTTC. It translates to CASSVALSGTGDGETQYF.

The CDR3 DNA follows: TGTGCCAGCAGCGAGCGAGGGCAGGCTGAAGCTTTCTTT. It encodes CASSERGQAEAFF. V is TRBV12-3 or TRBV12-4 and J is TRBJ1-1; the D is unclear. V was cut by 6 bases and J by 6 bases, with 14 bases left in between. The CDR3 length is 13 residues.

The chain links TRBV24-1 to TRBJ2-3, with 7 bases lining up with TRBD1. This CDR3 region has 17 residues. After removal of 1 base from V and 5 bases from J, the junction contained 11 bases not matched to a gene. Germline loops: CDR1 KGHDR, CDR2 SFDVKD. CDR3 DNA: TGTGCCACCAGTGATTTCTCACAGGGGCCACGGAGAGATACGCAGTATTTT. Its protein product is CATSDFSQGPRRDTQYF.

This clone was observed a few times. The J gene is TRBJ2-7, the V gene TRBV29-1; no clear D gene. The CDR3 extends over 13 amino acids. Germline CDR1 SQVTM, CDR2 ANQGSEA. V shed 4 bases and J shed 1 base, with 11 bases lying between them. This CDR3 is CSVVTATSYEQYF. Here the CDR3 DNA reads TGCAGCGTTGTTACAGCGACATCCTACGAGCAGTACTTC.

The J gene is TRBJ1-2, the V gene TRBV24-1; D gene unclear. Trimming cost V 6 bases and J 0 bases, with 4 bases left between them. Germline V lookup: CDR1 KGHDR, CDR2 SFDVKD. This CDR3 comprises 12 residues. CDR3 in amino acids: CATSSANYGYTF. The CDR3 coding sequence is TGTGCCACCAGTTCGGCTAACTATGGCTACACCTTC.

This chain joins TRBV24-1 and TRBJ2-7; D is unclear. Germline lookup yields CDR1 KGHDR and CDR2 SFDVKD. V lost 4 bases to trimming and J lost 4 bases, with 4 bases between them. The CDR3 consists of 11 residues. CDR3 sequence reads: CATSDGYEQYF. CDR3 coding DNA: TGTGCCACCAGTGACGGTTACGAGCAGTACTTC.

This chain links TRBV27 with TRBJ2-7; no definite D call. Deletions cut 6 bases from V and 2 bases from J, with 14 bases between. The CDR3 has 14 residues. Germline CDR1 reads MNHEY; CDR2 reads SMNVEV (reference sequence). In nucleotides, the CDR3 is TGTGCCAGCAGCAATCCAGGCAACCCCTACGAGCAGTACTTC. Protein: CASSNPGNPYEQYF.

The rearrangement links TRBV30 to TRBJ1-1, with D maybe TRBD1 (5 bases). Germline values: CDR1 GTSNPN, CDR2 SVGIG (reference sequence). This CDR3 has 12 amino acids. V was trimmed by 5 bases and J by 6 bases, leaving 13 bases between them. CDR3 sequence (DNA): TGTGCCTGGTCTGGCTACAGGCCTGAAGCTTTCTTT. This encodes CAWSGYRPEAFF.

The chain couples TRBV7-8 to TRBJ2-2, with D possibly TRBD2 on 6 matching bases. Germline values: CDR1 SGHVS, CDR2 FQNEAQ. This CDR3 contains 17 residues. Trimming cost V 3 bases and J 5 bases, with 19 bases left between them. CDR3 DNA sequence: TGTGCCAGCAGCTTTTGGAGCGGGCGGAAAGGGACCGGGGAGCTGTTTTTT. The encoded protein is CASSFWSGRKGTGELFF.

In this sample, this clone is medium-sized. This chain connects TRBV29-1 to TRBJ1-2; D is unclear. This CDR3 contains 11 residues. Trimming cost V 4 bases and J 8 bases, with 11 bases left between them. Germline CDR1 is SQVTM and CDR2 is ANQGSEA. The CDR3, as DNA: TGCAGCGTTGTTCTGGAGAAGGGCTACACCTTC. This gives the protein CSVVLEKGYTF.

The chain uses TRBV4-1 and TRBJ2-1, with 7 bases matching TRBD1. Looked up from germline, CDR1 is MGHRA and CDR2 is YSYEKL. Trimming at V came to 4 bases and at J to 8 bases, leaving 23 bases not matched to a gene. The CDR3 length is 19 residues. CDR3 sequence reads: CASSLPPRQSPQGVYEQFF. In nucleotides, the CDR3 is TGCGCCAGCAGCCTCCCCCCCCGGCAGTCACCCCAGGGGGTGTATGAGCAGTTCTTC.

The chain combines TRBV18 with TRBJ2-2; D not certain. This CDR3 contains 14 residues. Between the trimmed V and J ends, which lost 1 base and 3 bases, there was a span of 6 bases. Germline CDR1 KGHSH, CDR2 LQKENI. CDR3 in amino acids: CASSPRSDTGELFF. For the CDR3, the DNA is TGTGCCAGCTCACCACGTTCCGACACCGGGGAGCTGTTTTTT.

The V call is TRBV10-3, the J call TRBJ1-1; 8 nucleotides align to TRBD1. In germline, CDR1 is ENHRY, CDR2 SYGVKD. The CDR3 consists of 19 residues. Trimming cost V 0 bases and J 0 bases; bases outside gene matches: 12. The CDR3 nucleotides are TGTGCCATCAGTGAGTCACGGATGGGTGGGACAGGCGTGAACACTGAAGCTTTCTTT. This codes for CAISESRMGGTGVNTEAFF.

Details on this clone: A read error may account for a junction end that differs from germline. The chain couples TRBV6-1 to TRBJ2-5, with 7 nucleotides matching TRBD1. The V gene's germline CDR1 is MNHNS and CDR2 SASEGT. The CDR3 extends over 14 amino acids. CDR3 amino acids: CASSEGTDQETQYF. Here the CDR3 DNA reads TGTGCCAGCAGCGAAGGGACAGATCAAGAGACCCAGTACTTC.

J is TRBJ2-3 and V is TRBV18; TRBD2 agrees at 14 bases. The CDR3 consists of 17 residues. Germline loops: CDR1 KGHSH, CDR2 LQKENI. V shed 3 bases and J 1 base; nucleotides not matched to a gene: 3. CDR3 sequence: CASSPGLAGGGTDTQYF. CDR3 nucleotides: TGTGCCAGCTCACCCGGACTAGCGGGAGGTGGCACAGATACGCAGTATTTT.

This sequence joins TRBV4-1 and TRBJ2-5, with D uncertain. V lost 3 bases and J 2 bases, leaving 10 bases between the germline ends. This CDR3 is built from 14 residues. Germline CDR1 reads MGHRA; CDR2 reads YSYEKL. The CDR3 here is CASSQHRSQETQYF. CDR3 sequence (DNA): TGCGCCAGCAGCCAGCACAGAAGTCAAGAGACCCAGTACTTC.

In DNA, the CDR3 is TGCGCCAGCAGCTTGTCACTAGCGGGATTGGATACGCAGTATTTT. The encoded protein is CASSLSLAGLDTQYF. V is TRBV5-1 and J is TRBJ2-3; 10 bases align to TRBD2. The CDR3 length is 15 residues. CDR1 and CDR2 from the germline V gene are SGHRS and YFSETQ. The trim removed 1 base at V and 6 bases at J, leaving 5 bases unmatched.

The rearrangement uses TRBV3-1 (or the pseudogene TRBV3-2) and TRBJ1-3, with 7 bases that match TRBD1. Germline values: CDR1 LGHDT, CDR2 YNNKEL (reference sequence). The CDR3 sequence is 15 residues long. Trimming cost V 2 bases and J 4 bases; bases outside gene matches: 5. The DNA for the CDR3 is TGTGCCAGCAGCCAATCGGACAGGATAGGAAACACCATATATTTT. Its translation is CASSQSDRIGNTIYF.